These T cell receptor beta chains were read from a single sample in a study of OX40 agonist ivuxolimab in advanced cancers. Only in-frame clones appear in the TCRdb table, and some are missing; sequencing was by immunoSEQ multiplex PCR. The sample shows some 90,000 clones, about 89% of them seen only once. The source material was CD4+ or CD8+ T cells sorted from blood, sampled in a trial of the OX40 agonist ivuxolimab. The source is an adult with an advanced solid tumor such as melanoma, head and neck, liver or kidney cancer. Each CDR3 is given with its conserved first and last residue. D genes are given only for firm matches. Rows may omit the clone size; those that give it use once, few, many or a size class.

TRBJ2-2	-	-	TRBV9	TGTGCCAGCAGCGTAGGGTGGTCCGGGGAGCTGTTTTTT	CASSVGWSGELFF
TRBJ1-5	-	TRBD1	TRBV6-6	TGTGCCAGCAGTTCCTCGGACAGGGGAGGCAATCAGCCCCAGCATTTT	CASSSSDRGGNQPQHF
TRBJ1-2	-	TRBD1	TRBV6-5	TGTGCCAGCAGTTACTCGGGCAGGGGGCACGGCTACACCTTC	CASSYSGRGHGYTF
TRBJ2-3	-	TRBD1	TRBV7-9	TGTGCCAGCAGCCGGACAGGGGGCGCAGATACGCAGTATTTT	CASSRTGGADTQYF
TRBJ1-5	-	TRBD1	TRBV6-5	TGTGCCAGCAACAAACAGGGGGCGAAGCAGCCCCAGCATTTT	CASNKQGAKQPQHF
TRBJ2-6	-	-	TRBV27	TGTGCCAGCAGTTTAAAGGGCACAGGGTTCTCTGGGGCCAACGTCCTGACTTTC	CASSLKGTGFSGANVLTF
TRBJ2-5	-	-	TRBV5-1	TGCGCCAGCAGCTTGGACGGGGTTTGGCAAGAGACCCAGTACTTC	CASSLDGVWQETQYF
TRBJ2-4	-	-	TRBV2	TGTGCCAGCAGCGAGGGGTCGCAGGGAAACATTCAGTACTTC	CASSEGSQGNIQYF
TRBJ2-1	-	-	TRBV20-1	TGCAGTGCTGCTGAGAGGGGTGAGCAGTTCTTC	CSAAERGEQFF
TRBJ2-7	-	TRBD2	TRBV28	TGTGCCAGCAGCACGGGGGGGGCCTACGAGCAGTACTTC	CASSTGGAYEQYF
TRBJ1-2	-	TRBD1	TRBV27	TGTGCCAGCAGCGAACAGGGGTATGGCTACACCTTC	CASSEQGYGYTF
TRBJ2-7	-	-	TRBV18	TGTGCCAGCTCACCTGCAGGGGGGTCCTACGAGCAGTACTTC	CASSPAGGSYEQYF
TRBJ1-1	-	-	TRBV6-5	TGTGCCAGCGGGGGGCGCGAGATAAATGAAGCTTTCTTT	CASGGREINEAFF
TRBJ1-1	-	-	TRBV5-4	TGTGCCAGCAGAAAACAGGGAGGGGGTGAAGCTTTCTTT	CASRKQGGGEAFF
TRBJ2-5	-	-	TRBV5-1	-	CASSVGPGTSVPREDF
TRBJ2-3	once	-	TRBV10-3	TGTGCCATCAGTGTGGTGGGAGAGGGCACAGATACGCAGTATTTT	CAISVVGEGTDTQYF
TRBJ2-3	-	-	TRBV7-9	TGTGCCAGCAGCTTTAGGGCAGGGTCGGCAGATACGCAGTATTTT	CASSFRAGSADTQYF
TRBJ1-1	-	-	TRBV30	TGTGCCTGGAGTGCGACCGGTAGTTCTGAAGCTTTCTTT	CAWSATGSSEAFF
TRBJ2-7	once	-	TRBV19	TGTGCCAGTAGTGTACAGGGCTACGAGCAGTACTTC	CASSVQGYEQYF
TRBJ1-5	-	-	TRBV5-1	TGCGCCCGGGAGGGGTTTAGCAATCAGCCCCAGCATTTT	CAREGFSNQPQHF
TRBJ2-1	-	TRBD2	TRBV28	TGTGCCAGCAGCCGCACTAGCGGGAGGGTCCATGAGCAGTTCTTC	CASSRTSGRVHEQFF
TRBJ2-3	-	TRBD1	TRBV7-2	TGTGCCAGCAGCTTAGGCCTTGGACAGGGGAGGAAAGATACGCAGTATTTT	CASSLGLGQGRKDTQYF
TRBJ2-5	-	TRBD1	TRBV5-4	TGTGCCAGCAGCTTGGGACAGGGGAGCGCAGAGACCCAGTACTTC	CASSLGQGSAETQYF
TRBJ2-3	once	-	TRBV7-2	TGTGCCAGCAGACAAATAGCGTCAGATACGCAGTATTTT	CASRQIASDTQYF
TRBJ2-2	-	-	TRBV30	TGTGCCTGGAGTTGGGGGAGAGGAACCGGGGAGCTGTTTTTT	CAWSWGRGTGELFF
TRBJ2-4	-	-	TRBV11-3	TGTGCCAGCAGCTTAGGAGGCAGTTCAGCCAAAAACATTCAGTACTTC	CASSLGGSSAKNIQYF
TRBJ2-7	-	-	TRBV18	TGTGCCAGCTCACCTAGGCAGAACTACGAGCAGTACTTC	CASSPRQNYEQYF
TRBJ2-3	once	-	TRBV2	TGTGCCAGCAGTGATCGGGGCAGGACGTACACAGATACGCAGTATTTT	CASSDRGRTYTDTQYF
TRBJ2-2	-	TRBD2	TRBV7-3	TGTGCCAGAACTAGCGGGCCAACGGGCACCGGGGAGCTGTTTTTT	CARTSGPTGTGELFF
TRBJ2-7	-	TRBD2	TRBV7-2	TGTGCCAGCAGCAAATGGACTAGCTACGAGCAGTACTTC	CASSKWTSYEQYF
TRBJ2-5	-	TRBD2	TRBV15	TGTGCCACCAGCAGACGACTAGCGGGAGAAGGAGAGACCCAGTACTTC	CATSRRLAGEGETQYF